The 31 T cell receptor beta chains reported below all come from one sample, sequenced in a study of radiotherapy plus CTLA-4 blockade in lung cancer. Produced via immunoSEQ multiplex PCR; TCRdb's table is partial and in-frame only. Of roughly 59,000 clones in the sample, approximately 68% were seen once. Here the sequenced sample was peripheral blood, taken from a patient treated with radiotherapy plus ipilimumab. The receptors stem from a human donor with non-small cell lung cancer whose response to radiotherapy plus ipilimumab could not be evaluated.

The chain employs TRBV10-2 and TRBJ1-4, with D perhaps matching TRBD1 (6 bases). Germline V CDR1 and CDR2: WSHSY, SAAADI. The CDR3 loop spans 14 amino acids. Deletions cut 6 bases from V and 5 bases from J, with 13 bases between. The CDR3 sequence: CASSTGRGNEKLFF. CDR3 nucleotide sequence: TGCGCCAGCAGCACAGGGCGCGGAAATGAAAAACTGTTTTTT.

This clone was recorded a few times. The V and J genes are TRBV11-2 and TRBJ2-7, with D uncertain. Per the germline V gene, CDR1 is SGHAT and CDR2 is FQNNGV. Trimming stripped 5 bases from V and 2 bases from J, with 16 bases between. The CDR3 is 15 residues long. The DNA for the CDR3 is TGTGCCAGCAGCCCAAGCATCAGCGCAACCTACGAGCAGTACTTC. This sequence encodes CASSPSISATYEQYF. The full variable domain, in which reference TRBV11-2 and TRBJ2-7 provide the parts outside the CDR3, is EAGVAQSPRYKIIEKRQSVAFWCNPISGHATLYWYQQILGQGPKLLIQFQNNGVVDDSQLPKDRFSAERLKGVDSTLKIQPAKLEDSAVYLCASSPSISATYEQYFGPGTRLTVT.

The gene calls are TRBV5-1 and TRBJ2-1; 7 bases map to TRBD1. J was trimmed by 2 bases and V by 0 bases; bases with no gene match: 2. This CDR3 comprises 15 residues. CDR1 SGHRS and CDR2 YFSETQ come from the germline V gene. CDR3 nucleotides: TGCGCCAGCAGCTTGGCAGGACAGGCCTACAATGAGCAGTTCTTC. This sequence encodes CASSLAGQAYNEQFF.

CDR3 sequence: CASGTDQPQHF. The CDR3 DNA sequence: TGTGCCAGCGGTACAGATCAGCCCCAGCATTTT. This chain connects TRBV2 to TRBJ1-5; unclear D gene. The CDR3 has 11 amino acids. V gave up 8 bases and J gave up 5 bases, with 7 bases separating them. Germline CDR1 is SNHLY and CDR2 is FYNNEI.

The chain uses TRBV12-2 and TRBJ1-4. TRBV12-2 is annotated as a pseudogene. This CDR3 has 15 residues. In DNA, the CDR3 is TGTGCAAGTCGCCCGGACTGCCCAACTAATGAAAAACTGTTTTTT. Its translation is CASRPDCPTNEKLFF.

The chain joins TRBV18 to TRBJ2-7, with 10 bases fitting TRBD1. The CDR3 covers 15 residues. Trimming took 3 bases from V and 5 from J; bases not matched to a gene: 7. Germline CDR1 and CDR2: KGHSH and LQKENI. In DNA, the CDR3 is TGTGCCAGCTCACCTCCGGGACAGGGGCTCCACGAGCAGTACTTC. Its translation is CASSPPGQGLHEQYF.

As regards this clone: This CDR3 is also generated by other DNA sequences in the sample. The V and J genes are TRBV7-9 and TRBJ1-1; tentatively, D is TRBD1 (6 bases). Trimming pared 3 bases from V and 1 base from J, leaving 6 bases between. This CDR3 contains 13 residues. Per the germline V gene, CDR1 is SEHNR and CDR2 is FQNEAQ (reference sequence). DNA for the CDR3: TGTGCCAGCAGCTTGACAGGGAACACTGAAGCTTTCTTT. This codes for CASSLTGNTEAFF.

The V call is TRBV6-1, the J call TRBJ1-5; D is uncertain. Germline lookup yields CDR1 MNHNS and CDR2 SASEGT. Trimming removed 9 bases from V and 0 bases from J, with 15 bases in between. The CDR3 runs to 15 residues. The CDR3 DNA is TGTGCCAGTAGATTTCTTTCAGGTAGCAATCAGCCCCAGCATTTT. Protein: CASRFLSGSNQPQHF.

V is TRBV27 and J is TRBJ2-7; tentative D call: TRBD2 (5 bases). Germline lookup yields CDR1 MNHEY and CDR2 SMNVEV (reference sequence). This CDR3 is built from 14 residues. Trimming stripped 3 bases from V and 0 bases from J, with 9 bases between. This CDR3 reads CASSFQRTSYEQYF. DNA of the CDR3: TGTGCCAGCAGTTTTCAGCGGACCTCCTACGAGCAGTACTTC.

This clone was found a few times. The chain is built from TRBV5-4 and TRBJ1-5, with 8 bases aligning to TRBD1. The CDR3 spans 15 residues. Germline V lookup: CDR1 SGHNT, CDR2 YYREEE (reference sequence). V gave up 4 bases and J gave up 3 bases; unmatched junction bases: 6. The CDR3 loop is CASSHSTGDNQPQHF. The CDR3 region has the DNA TGTGCCAGCAGCCACTCGACAGGGGACAATCAGCCCCAGCATTTT.

The genes are TRBV4-1 and TRBJ2-2; D is undetermined. CDR1 and CDR2 from the germline V gene are MGHRA and YSYEKL. Trimming stripped 1 base from V and 2 bases from J, with 14 bases between. The CDR3 covers 17 residues. CDR3 nucleotides: TGCGCCAGCAGCCAAGGGCCAGTTGGGCTCAACACCGGGGAGCTGTTTTTT. It translates to CASSQGPVGLNTGELFF.

V gene TRBV5-1 combines with J gene TRBJ2-5, with 10 bases aligning to TRBD2. This CDR3 comprises 17 residues. V was clipped by 0 bases and J by 2 bases; unmatched bases: 7. CDR1 SGHRS and CDR2 YFSETQ come from the germline V gene. CDR3 loop: CASSLERRLAGQETQYF. CDR3 DNA sequence: TGCGCCAGCAGCTTGGAACGCAGACTAGCGGGTCAAGAGACCCAGTACTTC.

The rearrangement uses TRBV28 and TRBJ2-5; weak D call: TRBD1 (5 bases). The CDR3 sequence is 16 residues long. The V and J ends lost 4 bases and 2 bases respectively, with 17 bases between them. CDR1 is MDHEN and CDR2 is SYDVKM in the germline V gene. The CDR3 nucleotides are TGTGCCAGCAGTTCCCTCTTCAGGGTTCCGCAAGAGACCCAGTACTTC. As protein: CASSSLFRVPQETQYF.

This chain uses TRBV23-1 with TRBJ2-1; TRBD1 agrees at 11 bases. TRBV23-1 is an ORF, and what it does is uncertain. The CDR3 is 20 residues long. J gave up 0 bases and V 6 bases, and 16 bases lay outside the gene matches. The CDR3 DNA reads as TGCGCCAGCAGGCTTAGGGGACAGGGGGTTCTGGTCAGCTCCTACAATGAGCAGTTCTTC. Translation: CASRLRGQGVLVSSYNEQFF.

The chain has TRBV6-5 and TRBJ1-5; D unclear. The CDR3 is 14 amino acids. Germline lookup yields CDR1 MNHEY and CDR2 SVGAGI. Trimming removed 5 bases from V and 3 bases from J, with 11 bases in between. This CDR3 reads CASSPGRDNQPQHF. Written as DNA, the CDR3 is TGTGCCAGCAGTCCCGGACGGGACAATCAGCCCCAGCATTTT.

The J gene is TRBJ2-5, the V gene TRBV7-9, with TRBD2 as a possible D gene (6 bases). The J call may be mistaken, given a closer DNA end match to TRBJ2-7. This CDR3 region has 14 residues. Germline assignment: CDR1 SEHNR and CDR2 FQNEAQ (reference sequence). CDR3 amino acids: CASSPRLGNYEQYF. The CDR3 DNA reads TGTGCCAGCAGCCCCAGACTAGGGAACTACGAGCAGTACTTC.

This rearrangement joins TRBV4-1 to TRBJ1-6, with D unclear. There are 16 residues in the CDR3. CDR1 and CDR2 (germline): MGHRA, YSYEKL. Trimming pared 0 bases from V and 5 bases from J, leaving 11 bases between. The CDR3 sequence: CASSQEPILDNSPLHF. As DNA, the CDR3 is TGCGCCAGCAGCCAAGAACCTATACTCGATAATTCACCCCTCCACTTT.

The V gene is TRBV6-5, the J gene TRBJ2-2; TRBD1 is a possible D gene (5 bases). CDR1 and CDR2 from the germline V gene are MNHEY and SVGAGI. This CDR3 region has 14 residues. Trimming pared 6 bases from V and 7 bases from J, leaving 15 bases between. CDR3 coding DNA: TGTGCCAGCAGCAGGGCAATGGGGTTCGGGGAGCTGTTTTTT. It is translated as CASSRAMGFGELFF.

This clone was detected a few times. This chain joins TRBV6-6 and TRBJ1-2; no definite D call. Germline V gives CDR1 MNHNY, CDR2 SVGAGI (reference sequence). The V gene lost 6 bases and the J gene lost 6 bases, with 14 bases spanning the gap. CDR3 size: 13 residues. This chain's CDR3 is CASRLSPEHGYTF. Here the CDR3 DNA reads TGTGCCAGCAGGCTGAGTCCTGAGCATGGCTACACCTTC.

The J gene is TRBJ2-7, the V gene TRBV7-9; D perhaps matches TRBD1 (6 bases). The CDR3 runs 13 residues. The germline V gene has CDR1 SEHNR and CDR2 FQNEAQ (reference sequence). Trimming cost V 4 bases and J 9 bases, with 16 bases left between them. CDR3 nucleotides: TGTGCCAGCAGCTCAAGTGAGGGGGTTAGGCAGTACTTC. It yields the protein CASSSSEGVRQYF. The complete variable domain, with remaining parts taken from reference TRBV7-9 and TRBJ2-7, reads DTGVSQNPRHKITKRGQNVTFRCDPISEHNRLYWYRQTLGQGPEFLTYFQNEAQLEKSRLLSDRFSAERPKGSFSTLEIQRTEQGDSAMYLCASSSSEGVRQYFGPGTRLTVT.

In this sample, this clone turned up a few times. This chain uses TRBV7-8 with TRBJ1-1, with 7 bases lining up with TRBD1. This CDR3 contains 15 residues. Germline V gene lookup returns CDR1 SGHVS and CDR2 FQNEAQ. J was trimmed by 7 bases and V by 5 bases; bases with no gene match: 13. The CDR3 sequence: CASSPDRYQRFEAFF. CDR3 bases: TGTGCCAGCAGCCCGGACAGGTACCAGCGCTTTGAAGCTTTCTTT. Full variable domain (remainder filled in from reference TRBV7-8 and TRBJ1-1): GAGVSQSPRYKVAKRGQDVALRCDPISGHVSLFWYQQALGQGPEFLTYFQNEAQLDKSGLPSDRFFAERPEGSVSTLKIQRTQQEDSAVYLCASSPDRYQRFEAFFGQGTRLTVV.

The CDR3: CASTTGQGGYEQYF. CDR3 nucleotide sequence: TGTGCCAGCACCACGGGACAGGGAGGCTACGAGCAGTACTTC. The chain uses TRBV6-5 and TRBJ2-7, with 9 bases lining up with TRBD1. Germline values: CDR1 MNHEY, CDR2 SVGAGI. CDR3 size: 14 residues. The junction had 7 bases not matched to a gene; V was cut back by 7 bases and J by 3 bases.

The chain joins TRBV11-3 to TRBJ2-3, with 12 bases identical to TRBD2. CDR1 and CDR2 from the germline V gene are SGHNT and YENEEA. The CDR3 covers 17 residues. Trimming took 5 bases from V and 3 from J; bases not matched to a gene: 9. DNA of the CDR3: TGTGCCAGCAGCCCTATGACTAGCGGGAGAGGGACAGATACGCAGTATTTT. Encoded protein: CASSPMTSGRGTDTQYF.

A few counts support this clone. The rearrangement uses TRBV11-2 and TRBJ2-7, with 12 positions matching TRBD2. CDR3 length: 18 amino acids. Germline V lookup: CDR1 SGHAT, CDR2 FQNNGV. Trimming took 1 base from V and 3 from J; bases not matched to a gene: 10. The CDR3 region is CASSLAPGLAGFFYEQYF. CDR3 DNA: TGTGCCAGCAGCTTAGCCCCCGGACTAGCGGGGTTCTTCTACGAGCAGTACTTC.

This chain connects TRBV5-1 to TRBJ2-1; maybe TRBD2 (6 bases). V was cut by 4 bases and J by 5 bases, with 13 bases left in between. The CDR3 is 14 amino acids. Germline V CDR1 and CDR2: SGHRS, YFSETQ. CDR3 sequence reads: CASSEAGPHNEQFF. The CDR3 DNA is TGCGCCAGCAGCGAGGCGGGGCCCCACAATGAGCAGTTCTTC.

This chain connects TRBV11-2 to TRBJ2-7, with 13 positions matching TRBD2. V lost 2 bases and J lost 0; bases outside the gene matches: 7. Germline CDR1 reads SGHAT; CDR2 reads FQNNGV. This CDR3 spans 18 amino acids. In nucleotides, the CDR3 is TGTGCCAGCAGCTTATTCTGGGGACTAGCGGGACCCTCCTACGAGCAGTACTTC. Residues: CASSLFWGLAGPSYEQYF.

V gene TRBV4-1 combines with J gene TRBJ1-2, with TRBD1 matching 8 bases. Germline CDR1 is MGHRA and CDR2 is YSYEKL. Trimming took 2 bases from V and 4 from J; bases not matched to a gene: 3. CDR3 length: 14 residues. The CDR3 DNA is TGCGCCAGCAGCCAAATACAGGGGGGCTATGGCTACACCTTC. The encoded protein is CASSQIQGGYGYTF.

This clone has just a few counts. This rearrangement joins TRBV7-2 to TRBJ2-6; D gene uncertain. The CDR3 consists of 16 residues. CDR1 and CDR2 from the germline V gene are SGHTA and FQGNSA. The V end lost 2 bases, the J end lost 1 base, and 9 bases lay between the germline ends. The CDR3 here is CASSLSQQSGANVLTF. DNA of the CDR3: TGTGCCAGCAGCTTATCACAGCAGTCTGGGGCCAACGTCCTGACTTTC.

The rearrangement uses TRBV7-9 and TRBJ2-2; TRBD2 matches 12 bases. J lost 7 bases, V lost 4 bases, and 4 bases had no gene match. The CDR3 length is 15 residues. The germline V gene encodes CDR1 SEHNR and CDR2 FQNEAQ (reference sequence). In DNA form, the CDR3 reads TGTGCCAGCAGCTGGACTAGCGGGGTTTACGGGGAGCTGTTTTTT. It codes for CASSWTSGVYGELFF.

This clone was picked up a small number of times. The rearrangement uses TRBV5-1 and TRBJ2-5; TRBD1 matches at 7 bases. V gave up 1 base and J gave up 5 bases; unmatched junction bases: 17. CDR1 and CDR2 from the germline V gene are SGHRS and YFSETQ. The CDR3 contains 18 residues. DNA of the CDR3: TGCGCCAGCAGCTTGTCGACTCAGATAGTACAGGGGTTGGAGACCCAGTACTTC. Residues: CASSLSTQIVQGLETQYF.

The chain has TRBV11-3 and TRBJ1-1; D is unclear. Trimming cost V 3 bases and J 0 bases, with 5 bases left between them. Germline V CDR1 and CDR2: SGHNT, YENEEA. The CDR3 is 13 residues long. This CDR3 is CASSFNMNTEAFF. The CDR3 nucleotides read TGTGCCAGCAGCTTCAACATGAACACTGAAGCTTTCTTT.